The 29 T cell receptor beta chains in this list originate from one sample, sequenced in a study of T cells in Graves' hyperthyroidism and ophthalmopathy. Researchers amplified the TCR beta CDR3 regions from RNA transcripts. An initial round of RT-PCR targeting the TCR CDR3 relied on the HTBI primer set. TCRdb processed the multiplex PCR reads anew with MiXCR; each CDR3 protein has one entry. The table records approximately 400,000 distinct CDR3 sequences, about 15% of them present only once. Sequenced input: blood. These receptors were collected from a woman in her sixties with Graves' hyperthyroidism.

This clonotype was seen a handful of times. The chain uses TRBV20-1 and TRBJ2-3; 11 bases align to TRBD1. There are 16 residues in the CDR3. V trimming: 0 bases; J trimming: 3 bases; junction bases outside the gene matches: 5. From germline, CDR1 is DFQATT and CDR2 SNEGSKA (reference sequence). The CDR3 loop is CSARDLGTGGTDTQYF. In DNA form, the CDR3 reads TGCAGTGCTAGAGATCTAGGGACAGGGGGGACAGATACGCAGTATTTT.

This clonotype has only a few counts. The rearrangement uses TRBV20-1 and TRBJ1-1, with a weak D call TRBD1 (5 bases). Trimming shortened V by 0 bases and J by 6 bases, and 14 bases separated the two germline ends. This CDR3 comprises 14 residues. The germline V gene encodes CDR1 DFQATT and CDR2 SNEGSKA (reference sequence). As DNA, the CDR3 is TGCAGTGCTAGAGACGGCCACCGGGGGGCTGAAGCTTTCTTT. It yields the protein CSARDGHRGAEAFF.

The rearrangement links TRBV2 to TRBJ2-7; the match to TRBD2 covers 7 bases. This CDR3 contains 15 residues. V gave up 1 base and J gave up 0 bases; unmatched junction bases: 3. Germline CDR1 SNHLY, CDR2 FYNNEI. DNA for the CDR3: TGTGCCAGCAGTGAAGGCGGCGGGAGCTCCTACGAGCAGTACTTC. Residues: CASSEGGGSSYEQYF.

CDR3 nucleotide sequence: TGTGCCAGCAGTGGAGGGACATACCCTGAAGCTTTCTTT. It specifies CASSGGTYPEAFF. V and J are TRBV25-1 and TRBJ1-1; D possibly corresponds to TRBD1 (6 bases). The V gene's germline CDR1 is MGHDK and CDR2 SYGVNS. V was trimmed by 4 bases and J by 6 bases, leaving 12 bases between them. The CDR3 is 13 amino acids.

This clonotype has ten or more counts. The chain combines TRBV7-9 with TRBJ2-7; 7 bases line up with TRBD2. Germline assignment: CDR1 SEHNR and CDR2 FQNEAQ (reference sequence). Trimming removed 1 base from V and 4 bases from J; junction bases left unmatched: 10. The CDR3 consists of 16 residues. The CDR3 coding sequence is TGTGCCAGCAGCTTAGGGGTATCGAGCGGGATGTACGAGCAGTACTTC. Translating gives CASSLGVSSGMYEQYF. Variable domain in full (rest from reference TRBV7-9 and TRBJ2-7): DTGVSQNPRHKITKRGQNVTFRCDPISEHNRLYWYRQTLGQGPEFLTYFQNEAQLEKSRLLSDRFSAERPKGSFSTLEIQRTEQGDSAMYLCASSLGVSSGMYEQYFGPGTRLTVT.

The table lists this clonotype with a few counts. The CDR3 spells CASSPSGGDRVSYEQYF. The CDR3 nucleotides read TGCGCCAGCAGCCCATCCGGAGGGGACAGGGTTTCCTACGAGCAGTACTTC. J is TRBJ2-7 and V is TRBV4-1; TRBD1 matches at 9 bases. CDR1 and CDR2 from the germline V gene are MGHRA and YSYEKL. The CDR3 sequence is 17 residues long. V gave up 4 bases and J gave up 1 base; unmatched junction bases: 11.

This clonotype was seen repeatedly, ten times or more. The gene calls are TRBV20-1 and TRBJ2-1; TRBD1 or TRBD2 may be the D gene (5 bases each). The V end was cut by 0 bases, the J end by 8 bases, with 17 bases between. Germline CDR1 is DFQATT and CDR2 is SNEGSKA (reference sequence). This CDR3 comprises 15 residues. In DNA form, the CDR3 reads TGCAGTGCTAGAGATTTAAGGGGACGTGGATATGAGCAGTTCTTC. Translating it yields CSARDLRGRGYEQFF.

This clonotype was counted many times. This sequence joins TRBV30 and TRBJ1-1, with D possibly matching TRBD1 (5 bases). CDR1 and CDR2 (germline): GTSNPN, SVGIG (reference sequence). The CDR3 covers 14 residues. Trimming removed 1 base from V and 5 bases from J, with 14 bases in between. CDR3 in amino acids: CAWSEGTAGTEAFF. The CDR3 DNA is TGTGCCTGGAGTGAAGGGACCGCCGGAACTGAAGCTTTCTTT. The full variable domain, with the rest looked up from reference TRBV30 and TRBJ1-1, is SQTIHQWPATLVQPVGSPLSLECTVEGTSNPNLYWYRQAAGRGLQLLFYSVGIGQISSEVPQNLSASRPQDRQFILSSKKLLLSDSGFYLCAWSEGTAGTEAFFGQGTRLTVV.

This clonotype was recorded at least ten times. This rearrangement joins TRBV20-1 to TRBJ2-1, with TRBD2 matching over 11 bases. CDR1 is DFQATT, CDR2 SNEGSKA, per germline (reference sequence). V dropped 2 bases and J dropped 5; count of bases not matched to a gene: 14. CDR3 length: 18 amino acids. The CDR3 protein is CSARPLPSLAGEHNEQFF. CDR3 coding DNA: TGCAGTGCTAGACCCTTGCCGTCACTAGCGGGAGAACACAATGAGCAGTTCTTC.

This clonotype was counted ten times or more. V and J are TRBV20-1 and TRBJ2-7, with 11 nucleotides matching TRBD2. Germline CDR1 DFQATT, CDR2 SNEGSKA (reference sequence). J gave up 4 bases and V 3 bases, and 8 bases lay outside the gene matches. The CDR3 is made up of 15 amino acids. The CDR3 DNA is TGCAGTGCTAGGGCGACTAGCGGGGCGAATTACGAGCAGTACTTC. Protein: CSARATSGANYEQYF.

This clonotype was seen repeatedly, ten times or more. The chain carries TRBV27 and TRBJ1-5, with unresolved D. Germline loops: CDR1 MNHEY, CDR2 SMNVEV (reference sequence). The CDR3 consists of 15 residues. Trimming removed 3 bases at V and 7 bases at J, with 16 bases between. DNA for the CDR3: TGTGCCAGCAGTTTGGCCCCACCCAGCTCCCAGCCCCAGCATTTT. It translates to CASSLAPPSSQPQHF.

This clonotype was seen a handful of times. CDR3 nucleotide sequence: TGTGCCAGTAGTCCTAAAACTAACAGGGGACGGTTAGGAAATGAGCAGTTCTTC. Protein: CASSPKTNRGRLGNEQFF. The chain has TRBV19 and TRBJ2-1; 7 bases map to TRBD1. The V gene end was trimmed by 5 bases and the J gene end by 7 bases; junction bases not matched to a gene: 20. Germline lookup yields CDR1 LNHDA and CDR2 SQIVND (reference sequence). This CDR3 region has 18 residues.

In this sample, this clonotype turned up many times. The gene calls are TRBV11-3 and TRBJ2-1; D gene uncertain. CDR3 length: 13 amino acids. Germline V gene lookup returns CDR1 SGHNT and CDR2 YENEEA. With 5 bases removed from V and 8 bases from J, the gap between germline ends came to 13 bases. CDR3 amino acids: CASSRPGMDEQFF. The CDR3 nucleotides read TGTGCCAGCAGCCGGCCTGGTATGGATGAGCAGTTCTTC.

The table lists this clonotype with many counts. The V and J genes are TRBV20-1 and TRBJ2-7; 13 bases agree with TRBD2. The CDR3 consists of 15 residues. The V gene end was trimmed by 0 bases and the J gene end by 8 bases; junction bases not matched to a gene: 7. The germline gives CDR1 DFQATT, CDR2 SNEGSKA (reference sequence). Written as DNA, the CDR3 is TGCAGTGCTAGAGATCGGGGACTAGCGGGACTCCAGCAGTACTTC. This gives the protein CSARDRGLAGLQQYF.

This clonotype was seen at least ten times. The chain recombines TRBV7-9 with TRBJ2-7, with no clear D. Germline loops: CDR1 SEHNR, CDR2 FQNEAQ (reference sequence). The CDR3 runs 12 residues. The ends were cut back, 3 bases at V and 5 bases at J, with 8 bases in the middle. The CDR3 sequence is CASSFTQNEQYF. Here the CDR3 DNA reads TGTGCCAGCAGCTTCACCCAGAACGAGCAGTACTTC.

This clonotype occurred a few times. The chain links TRBV6-5 to TRBJ2-2, with D unclear. Trimming pared 0 bases from V and 0 bases from J, leaving 8 bases between. The CDR3 is 16 amino acids. CDR1 MNHEY and CDR2 SVGAGI come from the germline V gene. CDR3 coding DNA: TGTGCCAGCAGTTACTCGGTGCATGCGAACACCGGGGAGCTGTTTTTT. Translation: CASSYSVHANTGELFF.

This clonotype was counted ten times or more. The V gene is TRBV7-9, the J gene TRBJ2-5, with D tentatively TRBD1 (5 bases). V was cut by 2 bases and J by 2 bases, with 9 bases left in between. The CDR3 totals 14 residues. Germline V gene data show CDR1 as SEHNR and CDR2 as FQNEAQ (reference sequence). The CDR3 is CASSLWGGQETQYF. DNA for the CDR3: TGTGCCAGCAGCTTATGGGGCGGACAAGAGACCCAGTACTTC.

This clonotype was recorded many times. The chain combines TRBV29-1 with TRBJ2-5; the D is unclear. The CDR3 totals 12 residues. Germline-derived CDR1 and CDR2 are SQVTM and ANQGSEA. Trimming cost V 2 bases and J 1 base, with 5 bases left between them. The CDR3: CSVEQLQETQYF. In DNA, the CDR3 is TGCAGCGTTGAACAGCTCCAAGAGACCCAGTACTTC.

This clonotype was picked up many times. The gene calls are TRBV7-8 and TRBJ1-4; D unclear. This CDR3 is built from 15 residues. From germline, CDR1 is SGHVS and CDR2 FQNEAQ. V lost 0 bases and J 0 bases, leaving 5 bases between the germline ends. The chain's CDR3 is CASSLAGTTNEKLFF. DNA of the CDR3: TGTGCCAGCAGCTTAGCCGGGACAACTAATGAAAAACTGTTTTTT.

This chain joins TRBV19 and TRBJ1-1; D might be TRBD1 (5 bases). The CDR3 runs to 13 residues. The germline CDR1 and CDR2 sequences are LNHDA and SQIVND (reference sequence). V was cut by 7 bases and J by 4 bases, with 13 bases left in between. DNA of the CDR3: TGTGCCAGTAATCGGGGGATGGGCACTGAAGCTTTCTTT. Protein: CASNRGMGTEAFF.

This clonotype was detected many times. This chain links TRBV30 with TRBJ1-5; 7 nucleotides line up with TRBD1. Germline V gene lookup returns CDR1 GTSNPN and CDR2 SVGIG (reference sequence). The J segment lost 9 bases and the V segment lost 3 bases, leaving 8 bases of the junction unmatched. The CDR3 spans 13 residues. The CDR3 sequence: CAWSEDRIRPQHF. The CDR3 bases are TGTGCCTGGAGCGAGGACAGGATTCGGCCCCAGCATTTT.

This clonotype was picked up a small number of times. This may be a read error: a much more frequent sequence differs by one nucleotide. The chain uses TRBV27 and TRBJ2-5, with TRBD2 matching 13 bases. CDR3 length: 16 amino acids. CDR1 is MNHEY, CDR2 SMNVEV, per germline (reference sequence). The CDR3 spells CACSSRLAGGRETQYF. DNA for the CDR3: TGTGCCTGCAGTTCGCGACTAGCGGGAGGACGAGAGACCCAGTACTTC.

The rearrangement uses TRBV10-3 and TRBJ1-1, with no clear D. This CDR3 is built from 13 residues. V was pared by 4 bases and J by 4 bases, with 10 bases between. Germline V gene sequence: CDR1 ENHRY, CDR2 SYGVKD. CDR3 DNA sequence: TGTGCCATCAGTGTCAAGGAATCCACTGAAGCTTTCTTT. Translating gives CAISVKESTEAFF.

This clonotype was recorded at least ten times. The J gene is TRBJ1-1, the V gene TRBV7-9; TRBD1 agrees at 7 bases. The CDR3 extends over 14 amino acids. Germline assignment: CDR1 SEHNR and CDR2 FQNEAQ (reference sequence). J lost 0 bases, V lost 4 bases, and 2 bases had no gene match. In DNA form, the CDR3 reads TGTGCCAGCAGCTCGGGACAGCTGAACACTGAAGCTTTCTTT. This translates into CASSSGQLNTEAFF.

This clonotype was seen ten or more times. The chain couples TRBV7-2 to TRBJ2-1, with 8 bases that match TRBD2. Germline trimming cut 4 bases from V and 4 bases from J; bases unmatched to any gene: 6. CDR1 is SGHTA and CDR2 is FQGNSA in the germline V gene. The CDR3 contains 15 residues. The CDR3 reads CASSSARLAYNEQFF. In DNA form, the CDR3 reads TGTGCCAGCAGCTCAGCACGACTAGCGTACAATGAGCAGTTCTTC.

This clonotype was picked up many times. V is TRBV5-1 and J is TRBJ2-7; tentatively, D is TRBD1 or TRBD2 (5 bases each). V was clipped by 4 bases and J by 4 bases, with 15 bases between them. The CDR3 has 14 amino acids. In germline, CDR1 is SGHRS, CDR2 YFSETQ. Here the CDR3 reads CASSPRDPSYEQYF. The CDR3 bases are TGCGCCAGCAGCCCCCGGGACCCCTCTTACGAGCAGTACTTC.

This clonotype was detected ten times or more. The V call is TRBV11-3, the J call TRBJ2-3; D tentatively reads TRBD1 or TRBD2 (5 bases each). Per germline, CDR1 SGHNT and CDR2 YENEEA. This CDR3 is built from 15 residues. V lost 5 bases, J lost 4 bases, and 16 bases lay in between. The CDR3 protein is CASSPHGGRADTQYF. The CDR3 coding sequence is TGTGCCAGCAGCCCCCATGGGGGAAGAGCAGATACGCAGTATTTT.

This clonotype was counted a few times. This rearrangement joins TRBV5-1 to TRBJ2-5; D is possibly TRBD2 (6 bases). Germline V gene data show CDR1 as SGHRS and CDR2 as YFSETQ. Trimming pared 3 bases from V and 4 bases from J, leaving 13 bases between. This CDR3 comprises 14 residues. The CDR3 region has the DNA TGCGCCAGCAGCTGGGGACTTTTCGCAGAGACCCAGTACTTC. Translation: CASSWGLFAETQYF.

The genes are TRBV7-9 and TRBJ2-7; 12 bases align to TRBD1. The DNA end lines up better with TRBJ2-1; the J call may be wrong. This CDR3 is built from 16 residues. Germline CDR1 and CDR2: SEHNR and FQNEAQ (reference sequence). CDR3 DNA: TGTGCCAGCAGCTTAACCGGGACAGGGGGCGCCTACGAGCAGTTCTTC. This translates into CASSLTGTGGAYEQFF.